This TCR beta chain comes out of a study of control samples from healthy donors and cancer patients. Sequencing used immunoSEQ multiplex PCR; TCRdb keeps in-frame clones, though not all of them. Of some 150,000 clones in the sample, 91% were seen once. CDR1 SGHRS and CDR2 YFSETQ come from the germline V gene. Trimming took 0 bases from V and 7 from J, leaving 8 bases between them. This CDR3 is 12 amino acids long. The source of this sequence is a young man in good health. Sequencing was performed on blood. The J gene is TRBJ2-7, the V gene TRBV5-1; D is possibly TRBD1 or TRBD2 (5 bases each). DNA for the CDR3: TGCGCCAGCAGCTTGGGGTGGGGGGAGCAGTACTTC. Protein: CASSLGWGEQYF.